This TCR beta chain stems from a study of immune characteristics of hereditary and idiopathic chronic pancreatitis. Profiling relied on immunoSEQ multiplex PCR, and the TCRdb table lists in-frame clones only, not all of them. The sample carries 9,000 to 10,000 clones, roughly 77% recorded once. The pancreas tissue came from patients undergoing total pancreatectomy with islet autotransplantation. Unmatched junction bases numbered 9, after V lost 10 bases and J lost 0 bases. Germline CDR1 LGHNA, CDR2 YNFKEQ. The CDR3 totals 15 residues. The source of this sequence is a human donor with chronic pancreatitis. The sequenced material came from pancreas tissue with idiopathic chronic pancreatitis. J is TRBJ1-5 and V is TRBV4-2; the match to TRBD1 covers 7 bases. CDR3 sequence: CATNLDRYSNQPQHF. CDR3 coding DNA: TGTGCCACCAATCTGGACAGGTATAGCAATCAGCCCCAGCATTTT.